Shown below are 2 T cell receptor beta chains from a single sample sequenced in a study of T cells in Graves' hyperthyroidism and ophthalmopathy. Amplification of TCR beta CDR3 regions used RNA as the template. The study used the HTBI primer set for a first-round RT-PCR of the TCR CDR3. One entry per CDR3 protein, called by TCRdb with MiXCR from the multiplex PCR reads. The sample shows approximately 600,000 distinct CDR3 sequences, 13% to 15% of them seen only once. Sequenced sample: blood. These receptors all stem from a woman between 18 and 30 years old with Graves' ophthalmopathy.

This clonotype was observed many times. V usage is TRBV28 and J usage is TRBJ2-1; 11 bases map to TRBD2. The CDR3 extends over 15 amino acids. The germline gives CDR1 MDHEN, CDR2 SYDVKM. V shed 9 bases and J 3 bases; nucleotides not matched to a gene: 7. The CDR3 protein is CASLLAGVDYNEQFF. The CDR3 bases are TGTGCCAGTCTACTAGCGGGAGTCGACTACAATGAGCAGTTCTTC.

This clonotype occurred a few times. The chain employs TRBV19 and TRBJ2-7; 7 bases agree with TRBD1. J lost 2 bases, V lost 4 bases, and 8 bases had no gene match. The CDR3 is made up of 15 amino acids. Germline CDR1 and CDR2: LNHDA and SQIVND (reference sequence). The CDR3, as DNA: TGTGCCAGTAGTACCCGGGACAGTCCCCCCTACGAGCAGTACTTC. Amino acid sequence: CASSTRDSPPYEQYF.